This T cell receptor beta chain came from a study of vaccination and CD4 T cells after COVID-19. Study-wide context: The interval from dose two to post-vaccine sampling had a median of about 66 days, and it ranged from 14 to 241.

Worth noting for this clonotype: Its antigen is not known.

The treatment was: approximately nine-day PBMC culture with coronavirus spike peptide pools or control peptides (ViraFEST assay). Cultured CD4+ T-cell DNA underwent Oncomine TCR Beta short-read sequencing. TCRdb re-analysed the PCR reads in MiXCR, keeping a single row per CDR3 protein. The sample gives around 7,000 distinct CDR3 sequences, roughly 22% of which show up once; 25% to 30% is in the top ten. The sample consisted of CD4+ T cells from blood, cultured in vitro, taken after SARS-CoV-2 vaccination. This clonotype originated in a human donor who had recovered from COVID-19.

The CDR3: CASSIGLAAREQYF. As DNA, the CDR3 is TGTGCCAGTAGTATAGGCCTAGCCGCCCGGGAGCAGTACTTC. The chain couples TRBV19 to TRBJ2-7, with D perhaps matching TRBD2 (5 bases). Deletions cut 1 base from V and 7 bases from J, with 14 bases between. The CDR3 loop spans 14 amino acids. Germline CDR1 LNHDA, CDR2 SQIVND (reference sequence).